These T cell receptor beta chains were read from a single sample in a study of shared clonotypes between healthy human individuals. Some clones are missing from TCRdb's copy, which holds only in-frame ones; the method was immunoSEQ multiplex PCR. In the table there are 1,400,000 or so clones, 98% of which are singletons. The sequenced sample consisted of naive CD4+ T cells sorted from blood. The receptors shown here come from a man aged 25-40 years in good health. Both conserved end residues are part of each CDR3. A D gene is named only where the DNA matches it firmly. A row's size may be missing; if present it is once, few, many or a size class.

>TRBJ2-7|once|NA|TRBV19
TGTGCCAGTAGTCCGATGCAGACTCTAGTTCACGAGCAGTACTTC
CASSPMQTLVHEQYF
>TRBJ2-1|NA|TRBD2|TRBV5-4
TGTGCCAGCAGCTCGCCCCTAGCGGGAAAAGACAATGAGCAGTTCTTC
CASSSPLAGKDNEQFF
>TRBJ1-4|NA|NA|TRBV5-6
TGTGCCAGCAGCTCGGATCGGGGATGGGGTGAAAAACTGTTTTTT
CASSSDRGWGEKLFF
>TRBJ2-7|once|NA|TRBV5-5
TGTGCCAGCAGCTTGGAGGCGGATACCTACGAGCAGTACTTC
CASSLEADTYEQYF
>TRBJ1-1|once|NA|TRBV18
TGTGCCAGCTCACCAATCGGGACTGAAGCTTTCTTT
CASSPIGTEAFF
>TRBJ2-5|NA|NA|TRBV30
TGTGCCTGGACCCCCAGAAGGGGTCTCGAGACCCAGTACTTC
CAWTPRRGLETQYF
>TRBJ1-2|NA|TRBD1|TRBV4-1
TGCGCCAGCAGCCGAACCGGGACAGGGTGGTCCTATGGCTACACCTTC
CASSRTGTGWSYGYTF
>TRBJ2-1|NA|TRBD2|TRBV7-3
TGTGCCAGCAGCCTTAGCGGGAGGGCGAATGAGCAGTTCTTC
CASSLSGRANEQFF
>TRBJ1-2|once|NA|TRBV5-4
TGTGCCAGCAGCTTGATTGACCAGCGAAACTATGGCTACACCTTC
CASSLIDQRNYGYTF
>TRBJ2-5|NA|NA|TRBV6-1
TGTGCCAGCAGGTTACCGGGGGTCGGGGTAGAGACCCAGTACTTC
CASRLPGVGVETQYF
>TRBJ2-3|NA|TRBD1|TRBV5-1
TGCGCCAGCAGCTCCGGGACAGGGGGTACGCAGTATTTT
CASSSGTGGTQYF
>TRBJ1-5|NA|NA|TRBV18
TGTGCCAGCTCACCTGCGGGGAGTCAAAGGAGCAATCAGCCCCAGCATTTT
CASSPAGSQRSNQPQHF
>TRBJ1-1|NA|NA|TRBV29-1
TGCAGCGGGGGGAGGCGGGGTCCTGAAGCTTTCTTT
CSGGRRGPEAFF
>TRBJ2-1|NA|TRBD2|TRBV6-5
TGTGCCAGCAGCCCCAGGACTAGCGGCTACAATGAGCAGTTCTTC
CASSPRTSGYNEQFF
>TRBJ1-5|NA|NA|TRBV6-1
TGTGCCAGCAGTGCAAACGGCGCTCAGCCCCAGCATTTT
CASSANGAQPQHF
>TRBJ1-1|NA|NA|TRBV7-2
TGTGCCAGCAGCCCCGAGGGAATTCGGAACACTGAAGCTTTCTTT
CASSPEGIRNTEAFF
>TRBJ2-3|once|TRBD2|TRBV15
TGTGCCACCAGCGGCGGGAGGTCAGACGATACGCAGTATTTT
CATSGGRSDDTQYF
>TRBJ2-2|NA|NA|TRBV7-8
TGTGCCAGCAGCTTCCGACAGCCCACCGGGGAGCTGTTTTTT
CASSFRQPTGELFF
>TRBJ2-3|NA|TRBD1|TRBV7-9
TGTGCCAGCAGCTTCCTGGACAGGGGGGGCACAGATACGCAGTATTTT
CASSFLDRGGTDTQYF
>TRBJ2-4|NA|TRBD1|TRBV9
TGTGCCAGTAAGGTTGACAGGGTTCCCAAAAACATTCAGTACTTC
CASKVDRVPKNIQYF
>TRBJ2-3|NA|NA|TRBV20-1
TGCAGTCCCCGCGCAGATACGCAGTATTTT
CSPRADTQYF
>TRBJ1-5|NA|NA|TRBV7-2
TGTGCCAGCAGCTTAGAAAAGTATAGCAATCAGCCCCAGCATTTT
CASSLEKYSNQPQHF
>TRBJ2-7|NA|TRBD2|TRBV28
TGTGCCAGCAGTCTAGTAGCGGGAGAGAGGGCCTACGTCGGGCAGTACTTC
CASSLVAGERAYVGQYF
>TRBJ2-1|NA|NA|TRBV7-9
TGTGCCAGCAGCTTAAGAGAGCTATTCAACAATGAGCAGTTCTTC
CASSLRELFNNEQFF
>TRBJ2-1|NA|TRBD1|TRBV9
TGTGCCAGCAGCGCGCTTGGGACAGAGTACAATGAGCAGTTCTTC
CASSALGTEYNEQFF
>TRBJ1-2|NA|NA|TRBV4-1
TGCGCCAGCAGACAAGGGCGGGAGTGGCACTATGGCTACACCTTC
CASRQGREWHYGYTF
>TRBJ1-5|NA|NA|TRBV15
TGTGCCACCAGCAGAGATGGGGTCTCAGTTAATCAGCCCCAGCATTTT
CATSRDGVSVNQPQHF
>TRBJ2-3|NA|NA|TRBV7-9
TGTGCCAGCAGCTTAGCCGTGTCAGGAACAGATACGCAGTATTTT
CASSLAVSGTDTQYF
>TRBJ2-1|NA|TRBD2|TRBV7-2
TGTGCCAGCAGCTACGGGACTAGTAACTATGAGCAGTTCTTC
CASSYGTSNYEQFF
>TRBJ2-7|NA|TRBD2|TRBV5-4
TGTGCCAGCAGCTTGTGGGGGGGAGCGTCCCGCTCCTACGAGCAGTACTTC
CASSLWGGASRSYEQYF
>TRBJ2-1|NA|TRBD2|TRBV5-1
TGCGCCAGCAGCTCGACTAGCGGGAGTTCTGAGCAGTTCTTC
CASSSTSGSSEQFF
>TRBJ2-7|NA|TRBD1|TRBV28
TGTGCCAGCAGTTTAGGGACAGGGGGCTACGAGCAGTACTTC
CASSLGTGGYEQYF
>TRBJ2-7|NA|TRBD1|TRBV27
TGTGCCAGCAGTCCCCAGGGGGCGCCTGGCGAGCAGTACTTC
CASSPQGAPGEQYF
>TRBJ2-5|NA|NA|TRBV7-6
TGTGCCAGCAGCTGGGGCAACCAAGAGACCCAGTACTTC
CASSWGNQETQYF
>TRBJ2-2|NA|NA|TRBV4-1
TGCGCCAGCAGCCAAGTCGGGCTCGGGGACACCGGGGAGCTGTTTTTT
CASSQVGLGDTGELFF
>TRBJ2-1|NA|TRBD2|TRBV9
TGTGCCAGCAGCGTAGAATTGAGCGGGAGTAATGAGCAGTTCTTC
CASSVELSGSNEQFF
>TRBJ2-3|NA|TRBD1|TRBV9
TGTGCCAGCAGCGTAGGGTTATGGGGACAGGGGGCAGATACGCAGTATTTT
CASSVGLWGQGADTQYF
>TRBJ1-5|NA|NA|TRBV25-1
TGTGCCAGCAGTGAAAAGGGACAGCCCCAGCATTTT
CASSEKGQPQHF
>TRBJ2-7|once|NA|TRBV5-1
TGCGCCAGCAGCTTGGCTGGCGGGACTTTCTACGAGCAGTACTTC
CASSLAGGTFYEQYF
>TRBJ1-1|NA|NA|TRBV27
TGTGCCAGCAGTTTGGGGAGATCGGGGAGCACTGAAGCTTTCTTT
CASSLGRSGSTEAFF
>TRBJ1-2|NA|NA|TRBV5-6
TGTGCCAGCAGCTCCTCCACGGACTATGGCTACACCTTC
CASSSSTDYGYTF
>TRBJ1-2|NA|NA|TRBV9
TGTGCCAGCAGCGTAAATCCGATGCGGGCTAACTATGGCTACACCTTC
CASSVNPMRANYGYTF
>TRBJ2-3|NA|NA|TRBV2
TGTGCCAGCAGTCCACGGACAGGCACAGATACGCAGTATTTT
CASSPRTGTDTQYF
>TRBJ2-4|NA|NA|TRBV29-1
TGCAGCGGATTTCTAGAGTACAAAAACATTCAGTACTTC
CSGFLEYKNIQYF
>TRBJ1-5|NA|NA|TRBV19
TGTGCCAGTAGTATGAGCCTTAGCAATCAGCCCCAGCATTTT
CASSMSLSNQPQHF
>TRBJ1-1|NA|NA|TRBV29-1
TGCAGCGTTGAAATCGGTATGAACACTGAAGCTTTCTTT
CSVEIGMNTEAFF
>TRBJ1-1|NA|TRBD1|TRBV7-8
TGTGCCAGCAGCAACGGACAGGGGAACACTGAAGCTTTCTTT
CASSNGQGNTEAFF
>TRBJ1-2|NA|TRBD1|TRBV7-9
TGTGCCAGCAGCTCCGACAGGGAGTCTAACTATGGCTACACCTTC
CASSSDRESNYGYTF
>TRBJ2-2|NA|NA|TRBV28
TGTGCCAGCAGTTTAGACAGTCATACCGGGGAGCTGTTTTTT
CASSLDSHTGELFF
>TRBJ2-5|NA|NA|TRBV2
TGTGCCAGCAGTGAAACGGGACTTGAAGAGACCCAGTACTTC
CASSETGLEETQYF
>TRBJ1-2|NA|TRBD1|TRBV27
TGTGCCAGCAGTTTAACAGGGGTTTATGGCTACACCTTC
CASSLTGVYGYTF